Below, one T cell receptor beta chain is given with its context. No cognate antigen has been identified for it. No much larger clonotype is one base removed from it; base qualities were not supplied. Preparation of the library involved 5' RACE. The sequencer was a NextSeq 500. To allow correction of PCR and sequencing errors, the TCR library protocol tagged every TCR cDNA molecule with a unique molecular identifier. Under the source paper's analysis protocol: TCR identification, UMI-based error correction and CDR3 extraction were all carried out with Decombinator tools. Expanded TCRs were defined as those above a frequency of 2 per 1,000, corresponding to the top 1% of the tumor frequency distribution. Renyi diversity was calculated using the R vegan package after each repertoire was subsampled 100 times to 5,000 TCRs. To build CDR3 similarity networks, amino acid triplet string-kernel similarity was used, and CDR3s were connected when their pairwise similarity was above 0.82. TCRdb trimmed the raw reads at Q25, called clones with MiXCR and kept productive beta chains. Rows with one shared CDR3 protein collapse into an entry with the most common genes and DNA. TCRdb assigned the V and J calls; the authors' analysis was not used. The sample contains 40,000 to 50,000 distinct CDR3 sequences, roughly 7.2% of them found a single time. The leading ten clones occupy about 13% of the sample.

CDR1 and CDR2 were assigned from the germline V gene as KGHSH and LQKENI. Including cysteine and phenylalanine, the CDR3 has 15 amino acids. Only the CDR3 region is kept as DNA, spanning 45 bases read in frame from base 1. Between the V and J ends, shortened by 3 bases and 6 bases respectively, the junction contains 15 bases. What this sample's time point label stands for: sample taken at primary tumor resection. Without any cell sorting, TCR sequencing was performed on whole RNA extracted either from tumor and nontumor lung tissue or from cryopreserved PBMC samples. Donors were around 69 patients with early-stage, untreated non-small cell lung cancer from the lung TRACERx cohort. A patient was chosen for TCR sequencing only when enough RNA was available from at least two tumor regions. These data originate in a study of spatial heterogeneity in lung cancer (dated by TCRdb to the late 2010s). As for the study more broadly: Beta-chain transcripts were consistently detected in greater numbers than alpha-chain transcripts, which likely reflects a higher abundance of beta-chain transcripts. Nonsynonymous mutation counts, determined by whole-exome sequencing of tumor tissue, were related to TCR repertoire features. In non-small cell lung cancer, the study quantitatively compared TCR alpha and beta repertoires across several tumor regions, matched nontumor lung, and blood. At surgery, roughly 220 tumor regions, 64 matched nontumor lung samples and 56 PBMC samples were TCR-sequenced for both alpha and beta chains. In the raw uncorrected reads, each unique combination of TCR and UMI appeared more than ten times on average. Overall study outcomes, separate from this receptor: Confirming at a functional level the hypothesis that regional TCRs recognize regional mutations was considered to require additional single-cell paired TCR alpha and beta sequencing. Ubiquitous expanded tumor TCRs showed up in blood more often at tumor resection than at routine follow-up.

The receptor comes from a female donor with early-stage non-small cell lung cancer. The sequencing used PBMCs, collected at surgery. The chain uses TRBV18 and TRBJ2-4; the D gene is possibly TRBD1 or TRBD2, with 6 bases matching each. The CDR3 region: CASSPARGRLNIQYF. The sequence in DNA is TGTGCCAGCTCACCGGCAAGGGGGAGGCTAAACATTCAGTACTTC.